The sequence of this T cell receptor (beta chain) was determined in a study of shared clonotypes between healthy human individuals. Assay execution proceeded at the deep level. Tens of thousands of T cell genomes, or 200 to 250 ng DNA, went into the sorted-subset replicate PCRs. The table came from immunoSEQ multiplex PCR; TCRdb's copy has only in-frame clones and leaves some out. The table records 2 million to 3 million clones, 93% of them present only once. Of note for this clone: Its antigen is unidentified.

Study observations and caveats: Naive CD4 clonotype sharing across a few donors was about 5%.

The CDR3 extends over 17 amino acids. V lost 0 bases and J lost 4, with 19 bases in between. Germline CDR1 and CDR2: SGHRS and YFSETQ. All of the donors resided in Nashville, Tennessee, and each was a Caucasian adult. Material: naive CD4+ T cells from PBMCs. The subset is: CD45RA+ positively selected. The sequence derives from a man aged 18-30 years in good health. Some clones in this sample may be carry-over from other donors' samples. The V and J genes are TRBV5-1 and TRBJ1-1, with D possibly matching TRBD1 (6 bases). CDR3 nucleotides: TGCGCCAGCAGCTTGGGGAATTTCCAGGGGAGTGGCACTGAAGCTTTCTTT. It encodes CASSLGNFQGSGTEAFF.